The 10 T cell receptor beta chains in this list originate from one sample, sequenced in a study of identical twins. MiXCR, run by TCRdb on the 5' RACE reads, gives a single entry per CDR3 protein. The data contain approximately 550,000 distinct CDR3 sequences, around 24% of them singletons. The same sample was also used in a study of yellow fever vaccine responses in identical twins.

The sample taken for sequencing was CD4+ T cells sorted from blood. The receptors stem from a woman younger than 30 in good health.

V gene TRBV2 combines with J gene TRBJ1-2; TRBD1 might be the D (6 bases). V lost 5 bases and J lost 4, with 17 bases in between. Germline V gene data show CDR1 as SNHLY and CDR2 as FYNNEI. The CDR3 runs to 15 residues. Here the CDR3 DNA reads TGTGCCAGCAGTCACCCGGGGAGCAGGGGCTATGGCTACACCTTC. It is translated as CASSHPGSRGYGYTF. Full variable domain (rest looked up from reference TRBV2 and TRBJ1-2): EPEVTQTPSHQVTQMGQEVILRCVPISNHLYFYWYRQILGQKVEFLVSFYNNEISEKSEIFDDQFSVERPDGSNFTLKIRSTKLEDSAMYFCASSHPGSRGYGYTFGSGTRLTVV.

J is TRBJ2-7 and V is TRBV20-1; possibly TRBD1 for D (5 bases). Germline CDR1 and CDR2: DFQATT and SNEGSKA (reference sequence). V lost 0 bases and J lost 3, with 12 bases in between. This CDR3 is 14 amino acids long. The CDR3 sequence: CSARENRMGYEQYF. In nucleotides, the CDR3 is TGCAGTGCTAGAGAGAACAGGATGGGCTACGAGCAGTACTTC.

This clonotype came up many times. The V gene is TRBV6-2 or TRBV6-3, the J gene TRBJ2-5; no clear D gene. Deletions cut 2 bases from V and 4 bases from J, with 2 bases between. The CDR3 loop spans 11 amino acids. Germline V lookup: CDR1 MNHEY, CDR2 SVGEGT. The CDR3 DNA follows: TGTGCCAGCAGTTACCTAGAGACCCAGTACTTC. Translation: CASSYLETQYF.

The sample holds many counts of this clonotype. The chain's CDR3 is CASSTRQGGETQYF. CDR3 DNA: TGTGCCAGTAGTACCCGACAGGGGGGAGAGACCCAGTACTTC. This chain uses TRBV11-2 with TRBJ2-5, with TRBD1 matching over 9 bases. The CDR3 runs 14 residues. Trimming cost V 9 bases and J 4 bases; bases outside gene matches: 9. The germline gives CDR1 SGHAT, CDR2 FQNNGV. Using reference TRBV11-2 and TRBJ2-5 for the parts outside the CDR3, the full variable domain is EAGVAQSPRYKIIEKRQSVAFWCNPISGHATLYWYQQILGQGPKLLIQFQNNGVVDDSQLPKDRFSAERLKGVDSTLKIQPAKLEDSAVYLCASSTRQGGETQYFGPGTRLLVL.

This clonotype appeared many times. The rearrangement joins TRBV12-3 or TRBV12-4 to TRBJ2-2; D is ambiguous. With 3 bases removed from V and 2 bases from J, the gap between germline ends came to 10 bases. The CDR3 consists of 15 residues. For the CDR3, the DNA is TGTGCCAGCAGTTTCGGGCAGGTTAACACCGGGGAGCTGTTTTTT. Protein: CASSFGQVNTGELFF.

V usage is TRBV15 and J usage is TRBJ2-2; 8 bases are shared with TRBD1. The CDR3 is 19 residues long. The V and J ends lost 0 bases and 6 bases, in that order; junction bases with no gene match: 15. Germline V gene lookup returns CDR1 LNHNV and CDR2 YYDKDF (reference sequence). The CDR3 nucleotides read TGTGCCACCAGCAGAGATCGGAGCAGGGGGCAAGTTGCGGCCGGGGAGCTGTTTTTT. Translated, it gives CATSRDRSRGQVAAGELFF.

The V call is TRBV4-2, the J call TRBJ2-1, with a weak D call TRBD1 (7 bases). This CDR3 is 14 amino acids long. Germline CDR1 and CDR2: LGHNA and YNFKEQ. V shed 4 bases and J shed 7 bases, with 14 bases lying between them. The CDR3 region is CASSPPGGLNEQFF. The CDR3 nucleotides read TGTGCCAGCAGCCCCCCAGGGGGGCTTAATGAGCAGTTCTTC.

V gene TRBV10-3 combines with J gene TRBJ2-7; possible D gene TRBD2, 5 bases. CDR1 is ENHRY and CDR2 is SYGVKD in the germline V gene. Trimming removed 4 bases from V and 3 bases from J, with 10 bases in between. This CDR3 is 13 amino acids long. CDR3 coding DNA: TGTGCCATCAGTGTCGGGGAACGCTACGAGCAGTACGTC. It codes for CAISVGERYEQYV.

The chain carries TRBV3-1 and TRBJ2-3; D gene ambiguous. V shed 2 bases and J shed 5 bases, with 8 bases lying between them. CDR3 length equals 13 residues. CDR1 is LGHDT, CDR2 YNNKEL, per germline (reference sequence). This chain's CDR3 is CASSQPKGDTQYF. The DNA of the CDR3 is TGTGCCAGCAGCCAACCCAAGGGAGATACGCAGTATTTT.

The DNA of the CDR3 is TGTGCCAGCAGCTCTCGATTGGGGACTATGAACACCGGGGAGCTGTTTTTT. Translating it yields CASSSRLGTMNTGELFF. J is TRBJ2-2 and V is TRBV11-2; 7 positions match TRBD2. J was trimmed by 1 base and V by 4 bases; bases with no gene match: 9. Germline lookup yields CDR1 SGHAT and CDR2 FQNNGV. The CDR3 contains 17 residues. Full variable domain (missing parts from reference TRBV11-2 and TRBJ2-2): EAGVAQSPRYKIIEKRQSVAFWCNPISGHATLYWYQQILGQGPKLLIQFQNNGVVDDSQLPKDRFSAERLKGVDSTLKIQPAKLEDSAVYLCASSSRLGTMNTGELFFGEGSRLTVL.